Included here is one TCR beta chain sequence, with context. Its target is unknown. The data are from a study of cytomegalovirus exposure and HLA in healthy donors. Overall study results and limits: Later on, analysis showed that most CMV-associated TCR beta chains appeared to be HLA-restricted. Researchers counted some 150 TCR beta chains as cytomegalovirus-associated. Per published accounts, TCR beta sequences correctly predicted the HLA-A and HLA-B alleles of most subjects. Available immune exposure information was restricted to CMV serostatus only.

The PCR made use of 60 Vbeta and 13 Jbeta primers. The protocol was immunoSEQ multiplex PCR, while the TCRdb copy is restricted to in-frame clones and leaves out a portion. The sample consists of 120,000 or so clones, 70% to 80% of them appearing once. This CDR3 has 14 amino acids. V shed 6 bases, J shed 6 bases, and the junction held 10 bases outside the gene matches. CDR1 is MNHEY and CDR2 is SVGAGI in the germline V gene. The sample comprised PBMCs. The sequence derives from a man in his thirties or forties in good health and CMV-seronegative. The chain uses TRBV6-5 and TRBJ2-7; 8 nucleotides align to TRBD1. CDR3 in DNA: TGTGCCAGCAGGGCGCAGGGGGCCTGGAGCGAGCAGTACTTC. Its protein product is CASRAQGAWSEQYF.